A selection of T cell receptor beta chains follows, all from one sample in a study of identical twins. TCRdb ran MiXCR on the 5' RACE reads and lists one entry per CDR3 protein. The profile shows more than 650,000 distinct CDR3 sequences, roughly 6% of them singletons. Material for sequencing was naive T cells sorted from blood. The source is a man between 18 and 35 years old in good health. Each CDR3 is given with its conserved first and last residue. Fields, in order: J gene, CDR3 length, V gene, clone size, D gene, CDR3 protein, CDR3 DNA. A D gene is named only where the DNA matches it firmly. The size of a clone is reported for some rows only, either as once, few or many, or as a class for expanded clones.

TRBJ2-2,16,TRBV3-1,many,TRBD2,CATQRGSGSVAGELFF,TGTGCCACCCAAAGAGGCAGCGGGAGCGTCGCCGGGGAGCTGTTTTTT
TRBJ2-1,17,TRBV10-3,many,TRBD2,CAISESPLAGPYNEQFF,TGTGCCATCAGTGAATCACCGTTAGCGGGCCCTTACAATGAGCAGTTCTTC
TRBJ2-7,15,TRBV20-1,NA,TRBD2,CSAREREHLPHEQYF,TGCAGTGCTAGAGAGCGGGAGCATCTTCCCCACGAGCAGTACTTC
TRBJ1-4,16,TRBV5-1,many,NA,CASSPRLKGRNEKLFF,TGCGCCAGCAGCCCTAGGCTAAAGGGCCGTAATGAAAAACTGTTTTTT
TRBJ2-7,16,TRBV6-1,NA,TRBD1,CASSSGTGGGGYEQYF,TGTGCCAGCAGCTCCGGGACAGGGGGCGGGGGATACGAGCAGTACTTC
TRBJ2-5,13,TRBV2,many,NA,CASRYWGEETQYF,TGTGCCAGCAGGTATTGGGGAGAGGAGACCCAGTACTTC
TRBJ2-2,15,TRBV5-4,many,NA,CASSLEGQSTGELFF,TGTGCCAGCAGCTTGGAGGGTCAGTCCACCGGGGAGCTGTTTTTT
TRBJ1-2,13,TRBV7-2,many,NA,CASSLSVDYGYTF,TGTGCCAGCAGCTTATCTGTGGACTATGGCTACACCTTC
TRBJ2-1,15,TRBV5-1,many,TRBD2,CASSEREGSYNEQFF,TGCGCCAGCAGCGAACGGGAGGGCTCCTACAATGAGCAGTTCTTC
TRBJ2-7,13,TRBV20-1,many,NA,CSAGTGTSYEQYF,TGCAGTGCTGGCACCGGGACCTCCTACGAGCAGTACTTC
TRBJ1-2,11,TRBV24-1,many,NA,CATSGGLGYTF,TGTGCCACCAGTGGAGGGCTCGGCTACACCTTC
TRBJ2-4,14,TRBV9,many,NA,CASSAPTLSNIQYF,TGTGCCAGCAGCGCCCCAACTCTGTCGAACATTCAGTACTTC
TRBJ2-6,15,TRBV5-6,NA,NA,CASSGLDPGANVLTF,TGTGCCAGCAGCGGATTGGATCCTGGGGCCAACGTCCTGACTTTC
TRBJ1-1,13,TRBV5-1,many,NA,CASSLGQDPEAFF,TGCGCCAGCAGCTTGGGACAGGACCCTGAAGCTTTCTTT
TRBJ2-1,13,TRBV12-3/TRBV12-4,few,NA,CASSLAGGHEQFF,TGTGCCAGCAGTTTAGCGGGGGGCCATGAGCAGTTCTTC
TRBJ1-4,15,TRBV5-1,NA,NA,CASSYAGQSNEKLFF,TGCGCCAGCAGCTATGCTGGGCAGTCTAATGAAAAACTGTTTTTT
TRBJ2-7,16,TRBV3-1,many,NA,CASSQVGDTLTGEQYF,TGTGCCAGCAGCCAAGTGGGAGACACTCTTACGGGCGAGCAGTACTTC
TRBJ1-1,16,TRBV15,many,NA,CATSRDLRGWDTEAFF,TGTGCCACCAGCAGAGATCTTAGGGGCTGGGATACTGAAGCTTTCTTT
TRBJ2-1,15,TRBV2,NA,TRBD2,CASSEGGRAYNEQFF,TGTGCCAGCAGTGAGGGCGGGAGGGCCTACAATGAGCAGTTCTTC
TRBJ2-1,16,TRBV7-8,NA,NA,CASSLGPGGPYNEQFF,TGTGCCAGCAGCTTAGGGCCAGGCGGGCCCTACAATGAGCAGTTCTTC